This TCR beta chain was captured by sequencing in a study of blood T cell repertoires in COVID-19. Study-wide background: Specimens from acute and convalescent COVID-19 originated in the United States, Italy and Spain. In each case, the material was cDNA or gDNA derived from T cells, B-cell-depleted T cells, or PBMCs.

Seattle patients were enrolled during active infection and followed longitudinally. Per the original methods: Cell counts per sample came from amplifying reference gene primers. Some clones are missing from TCRdb's copy, which holds only in-frame ones; the method was immunoSEQ multiplex PCR. V and J calls and clone size are copied from that table; D and trimming were computed from the DNA. The sample includes 250,000 to 400,000 clones, roughly 88% of them seen just once. V was clipped by 4 bases and J by 8 bases; unmatched bases: 3. From germline, CDR1 is MNHEY and CDR2 SVGAGI. This CDR3 is 12 amino acids long.

The chain recombines TRBV6-5 with TRBJ1-1; TRBD1 aligns across 8 bases. The clonotype was recovered from a woman under 40 with COVID-19, enrolled during active disease. Sequenced sample: peripheral blood. The CDR3 reads CASSFHRGEAFF. In DNA, the CDR3 is TGTGCCAGCAGTTTCCACAGGGGGGAAGCTTTCTTT.